This T cell receptor beta chain was retrieved from a study of blood T cell repertoires in COVID-19. Background on the study: The United States, Italy and Spain supplied acute and convalescent COVID-19 samples.

TCRdb's copy holds only in-frame clones and misses some; the assay was immunoSEQ multiplex PCR. The sample contains about 120,000 clones, about 84% of which appear only once. Trimming at V came to 0 bases and at J to 2 bases, leaving 12 bases not matched to a gene. The CDR3 spans 19 residues. Germline lookup yields CDR1 SGHTA and CDR2 FQGNSA. The specimen sequenced was peripheral blood. J is TRBJ2-3 and V is TRBV7-2; 9 positions match TRBD1. This TCR was sampled from a man aged 60 to 69 with acute or convalescent COVID-19. The CDR3 DNA reads TGTGCCAGCAGCTTAGCGGCGGGACAGGGCCGTATAAACACAGATACGCAGTATTTT. It translates to CASSLAAGQGRINTDTQYF.